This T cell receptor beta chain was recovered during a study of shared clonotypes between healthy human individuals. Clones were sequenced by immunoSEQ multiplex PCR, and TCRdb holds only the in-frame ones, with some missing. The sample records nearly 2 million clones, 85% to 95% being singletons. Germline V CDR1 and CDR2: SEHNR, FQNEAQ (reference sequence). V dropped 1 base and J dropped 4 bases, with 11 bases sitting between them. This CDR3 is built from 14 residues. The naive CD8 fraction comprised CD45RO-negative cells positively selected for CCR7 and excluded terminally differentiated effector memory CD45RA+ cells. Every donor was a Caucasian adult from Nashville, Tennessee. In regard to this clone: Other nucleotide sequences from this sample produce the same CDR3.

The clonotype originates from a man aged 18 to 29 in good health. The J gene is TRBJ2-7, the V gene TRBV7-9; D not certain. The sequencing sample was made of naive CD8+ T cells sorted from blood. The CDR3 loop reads CASSLVTGGYEQYF. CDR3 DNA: TGTGCCAGCAGCTTAGTCACCGGTGGGTACGAGCAGTACTTC.